This note documents a single TCR beta chain sequence. Its antigen is not identified. Healthy donors of bone marrow made up the group. PCR used 60 Vbeta primers and 13 Jbeta primers. Clones were read by immunoSEQ multiplex PCR, and TCRdb kept only the in-frame ones, dropping some. Seen here are fewer than 200,000 clones, roughly four fifths observed once, and the top ten hold 2.2%. The sample is drawn from a study of cytomegalovirus exposure and HLA in healthy donors. Broader study findings: Three chains tied to CMV proved CMV antigen-specific in vitro.

Germline V lookup: CDR1 SGHDT, CDR2 YYEEEE. The CDR3 totals 15 residues. Trimming took 4 bases from V and 6 from J; bases not matched to a gene: 9. The receptor's source is a young woman in good health and CMV-seronegative. The chain uses TRBV5-6 and TRBJ1-2; 10 bases fit TRBD1. The specimen was PBMCs. The chain's CDR3 is CASSASTGGDHGYTF. As DNA, the CDR3 is TGTGCCAGCAGCGCTTCGACAGGGGGCGATCATGGCTACACCTTC.